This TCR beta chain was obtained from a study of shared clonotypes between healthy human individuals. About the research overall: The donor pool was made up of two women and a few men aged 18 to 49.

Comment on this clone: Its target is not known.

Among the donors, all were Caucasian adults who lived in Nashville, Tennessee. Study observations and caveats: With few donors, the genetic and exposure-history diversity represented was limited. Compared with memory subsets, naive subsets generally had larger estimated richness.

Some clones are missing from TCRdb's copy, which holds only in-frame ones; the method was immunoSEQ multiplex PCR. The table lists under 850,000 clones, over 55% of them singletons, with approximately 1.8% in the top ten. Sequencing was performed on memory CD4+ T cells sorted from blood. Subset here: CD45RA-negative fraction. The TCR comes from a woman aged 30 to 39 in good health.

CDR3 amino acids: CASSGQKKYGYTF. The CDR3 nucleotides are TGTGCCAGCAGTGGACAGAAGAAGTATGGCTACACCTTC. The chain combines TRBV2 with TRBJ1-2; D perhaps matches TRBD1 (5 bases). CDR1 is SNHLY and CDR2 is FYNNEI in the germline V gene. The germline V and J ends were trimmed by 4 bases and 5 bases, with 11 bases remaining between them. The CDR3 extends over 13 amino acids.